One and the same sample provided the 21 T cell receptor beta chains below, sequenced in a study of OX40 agonist ivuxolimab in advanced cancers. Method: immunoSEQ multiplex PCR; TCRdb's copy keeps in-frame clones and lacks some. This sample has fewer than 85,000 clones; about 77% occur once, and the top ten carry about 1.6%. The material was CD4+ or CD8+ T cells sorted from blood, obtained in a trial of the OX40 agonist ivuxolimab. The receptor set was obtained from an adult with an advanced solid tumor such as melanoma, head and neck, liver or kidney cancer.

V gene TRBV12-5 combines with J gene TRBJ2-3; D uncertain. V lost 6 bases and J 7 bases, leaving 11 bases between the germline ends. The CDR3 sequence is 12 residues long. Germline CDR1 LGHNT, CDR2 FRNRAP. The CDR3 is CASGRELNTQYF. In DNA form, the CDR3 reads TGTGCTAGTGGACGAGAGCTGAATACGCAGTATTTT.

This clone was counted once. V gene TRBV2 combines with J gene TRBJ1-1, with TRBD1 as a possible D gene (5 bases). The CDR3 loop spans 15 amino acids. The germline CDR1 and CDR2 sequences are SNHLY and FYNNEI. Between the trimmed V and J ends, which lost 2 bases and 1 base, there was a span of 11 bases. The CDR3 protein is CASSENPQGNTEAFF. The CDR3 nucleotides read TGTGCCAGCAGTGAAAATCCGCAGGGGAACACTGAAGCTTTCTTT.

This clone was counted at least ten times. This chain links TRBV6-1 with TRBJ2-7; D call uncertain. The V gene's germline CDR1 is MNHNS and CDR2 SASEGT. The CDR3 sequence is 14 residues long. Between the trimmed V and J ends, which lost 3 bases and 6 bases, there was a span of 15 bases. CDR3 residues: CASSEAAALGEQYF. The DNA of the CDR3 is TGTGCCAGCAGTGAGGCGGCCGCCTTGGGCGAGCAGTACTTC.

The V call is TRBV2, the J call TRBJ2-2, with D tentatively TRBD2 (7 bases). V was cut by 3 bases and J by 5 bases, with 13 bases left in between. CDR1 SNHLY and CDR2 FYNNEI come from the germline V gene. This CDR3 spans 15 amino acids. CDR3 protein: CASSETGGWTGELFF. DNA for the CDR3: TGTGCCAGCAGTGAGACGGGGGGCTGGACCGGGGAGCTGTTTTTT. The full variable domain, completed using reference TRBV2 and TRBJ2-2, is EPEVTQTPSHQVTQMGQEVILRCVPISNHLYFYWYRQILGQKVEFLVSFYNNEISEKSEIFDDQFSVERPDGSNFTLKIRSTKLEDSAMYFCASSETGGWTGELFFGEGSRLTVL.

The V call is TRBV19, the J call TRBJ1-2; weak D call: TRBD1 (5 bases). V lost 4 bases, J lost 5 bases, and 17 bases lay in between. Germline values: CDR1 LNHDA, CDR2 SQIVND (reference sequence). This CDR3 comprises 15 residues. The DNA of the CDR3 is TGTGCCAGTAGTAGGACCGGGACCCAGGGATATGGCTACACCTTC. Translation: CASSRTGTQGYGYTF.

CDR3 nucleotide sequence: TGTGCCAGCAGCCCGTGGGGGAGCTCCTACAATGAGCAGTTCTTC. Protein sequence: CASSPWGSSYNEQFF. The chain recombines TRBV7-8 with TRBJ2-1; D may be TRBD1 or TRBD2 (5 bases each). CDR1 is SGHVS and CDR2 is FQNEAQ in the germline V gene. The CDR3 has 15 residues. Trimming cost V 5 bases and J 0 bases, with 11 bases left between them.

This clone was seen only a few times. V usage is TRBV7-2 and J usage is TRBJ1-4; 9 bases are a match to TRBD1. V dropped 1 base and J dropped 8; count of bases not matched to a gene: 5. The CDR3 extends over 15 amino acids. Germline assignment: CDR1 SGHTA and CDR2 FQGNSA. CDR3 region: CASSLGWTGEEKLFF. CDR3 DNA sequence: TGTGCCAGCAGCTTAGGGTGGACAGGGGAAGAAAAACTGTTTTTT. Filled out from reference TRBV7-2 and TRBJ1-4, the complete variable domain reads GAGVSQSPSNKVTEKGKDVELRCDPISGHTALYWYRQSLGQGLEFLIYFQGNSAPDKSGLPSDRFSAERTGGSVSTLTIQRTQQEDSAVYLCASSLGWTGEEKLFFGSGTQLSVL.

The chain employs TRBV30 and TRBJ1-5, with TRBD1 matching over 7 bases. Trimming at V came to 1 base and at J to 6 bases, leaving 6 bases not matched to a gene. CDR1 is GTSNPN and CDR2 is SVGIG in the germline V gene (reference sequence). This CDR3 has 14 amino acids. The CDR3 DNA reads as TGTGCCTGGAGTGGACAGGGAGGTAGTCAGCCCCAGCATTTT. This encodes CAWSGQGGSQPQHF.

This clone ranks as medium-sized. The V gene is TRBV19, the J gene TRBJ2-4; 10 positions agree with TRBD1. This CDR3 is built from 12 residues. Germline-derived CDR1 and CDR2 are LNHDA and SQIVND (reference sequence). The V gene end was trimmed by 9 bases and the J gene end by 6 bases; junction bases not matched to a gene: 2. The CDR3 DNA reads TGTGCCAGCGGACAGGGGGTAAACATTCAGTACTTC. It translates to CASGQGVNIQYF.

The chain joins TRBV5-1 to TRBJ2-2; 11 bases line up with TRBD2. The CDR3 length is 17 residues. V lost 4 bases, J lost 0 bases, and 5 bases stayed unmatched. Germline V gene lookup returns CDR1 SGHRS and CDR2 YFSETQ. CDR3 nucleotide sequence: TGCGCCAGCAGCGGATTAGCGGGAGGGCCGAACACCGGGGAGCTGTTTTTT. Translation: CASSGLAGGPNTGELFF.

This clone was counted between two and nine times. This chain uses TRBV11-2 with TRBJ1-1; no clear D gene. The germline V and J ends were trimmed by 1 base and 0 bases, with 3 bases remaining between them. Germline V gives CDR1 SGHAT, CDR2 FQNNGV. The CDR3 totals 13 residues. CDR3: CASSLGLNTEAFF. The CDR3 region has the DNA TGTGCCAGCAGCTTAGGACTGAACACTGAAGCTTTCTTT.

This clone was picked up a small number of times. CDR3 sequence reads: CASSSRTGGDGYTF. CDR3 in DNA: TGTGCCAGCAGTTCCCGGACAGGGGGAGATGGCTACACCTTC. The rearrangement uses TRBV7-9 and TRBJ1-2; 10 nucleotides match TRBD1. V shed 6 bases and J 6 bases; nucleotides not matched to a gene: 7. Per germline, CDR1 SEHNR and CDR2 FQNEAQ (reference sequence). CDR3 size: 14 residues.

The J gene is TRBJ1-5, the V gene TRBV5-5; 7 bases are shared with TRBD1. Germline lookup yields CDR1 SGHKS and CDR2 YYEKEE (reference sequence). The CDR3 runs 13 residues. Germline trimming cut 4 bases from V and 4 bases from J; bases unmatched to any gene: 2. CDR3: CASSPGQNQPQHF. The CDR3 nucleotides are TGTGCCAGCAGCCCGGGACAGAATCAGCCCCAGCATTTT.

This clone was counted a single time. This chain joins TRBV18 and TRBJ2-7; D could derive from TRBD1 or TRBD2 (5 bases each). The CDR3 loop spans 13 amino acids. Trimming took off 6 bases at V and 9 bases at J, with 18 bases between the two ends. CDR1 and CDR2 from the germline V gene are KGHSH and LQKENI. Here the CDR3 reads CASSRLGDPGQYF. The CDR3 DNA reads TGTGCCAGCTCCCGGCTGGGGGATCCCGGGCAGTACTTC.

The chain employs TRBV4-2 and TRBJ1-1, with D perhaps matching TRBD1 (6 bases). The CDR3 spans 15 residues. V was pared by 0 bases and J by 6 bases, with 14 bases between. The germline V gene encodes CDR1 LGHNA and CDR2 YNFKEQ. The CDR3 DNA sequence: TGTGCCAGCAGCCAAGAAGTAGGGGGTAGAGCTGAAGCTTTCTTT. This translates into CASSQEVGGRAEAFF.

V usage is TRBV13 and J usage is TRBJ2-2; D is uncertain. The V end lost 1 base, the J end lost 2 bases, and 8 bases lay between the germline ends. CDR3 size: 15 residues. CDR1 and CDR2 from the germline V gene are PRHDT and FYEKMQ (reference sequence). The CDR3 loop is CASSLVVPNTGELFF. CDR3 bases: TGTGCCAGCAGCTTAGTCGTACCCAACACCGGGGAGCTGTTTTTT.

The chain links TRBV5-1 to TRBJ2-3; the D gene could be TRBD1 or TRBD2 (5 bases each). The germline V gene encodes CDR1 SGHRS and CDR2 YFSETQ. This CDR3 contains 14 residues. Trimming removed 5 bases at V and 14 bases at J, with 24 bases between. The chain's CDR3 is CASSFLQPGSGTYF. CDR3 DNA sequence: TGCGCCAGCAGTTTCCTTCAGCCGGGATCGGGGACGTATTTT.

V and J are TRBV19 and TRBJ2-7; 9 positions agree with TRBD1. The CDR3 is made up of 15 amino acids. From germline, CDR1 is LNHDA and CDR2 SQIVND (reference sequence). V lost 4 bases, J lost 9 bases, and 13 bases stayed unmatched. CDR3 nucleotide sequence: TGTGCCAGTAGTACTTCCGGGACAGGGAGATTGTTGCAGTACTTC. Protein product: CASSTSGTGRLLQYF. Combining the CDR3 with reference TRBV19 and TRBJ2-7 gives the whole variable domain DGGITQSPKYLFRKEGQNVTLSCEQNLNHDAMYWYRQDPGQGLRLIYYSQIVNDFQKGDIAEGYSVSREKKESFPLTVTSAQKNPTAFYLCASSTSGTGRLLQYFGPGTRLTVT.

V gene TRBV7-2 combines with J gene TRBJ2-1; D is undetermined. Trimming pared 1 base from V and 6 bases from J, leaving 7 bases between. The CDR3 spans 13 residues. The germline V gene has CDR1 SGHTA and CDR2 FQGNSA. CDR3 sequence: CASSLGVFNEQFF. Written as DNA, the CDR3 is TGTGCCAGCAGCTTAGGCGTTTTCAATGAGCAGTTCTTC. Based on the CDR3 plus reference TRBV7-2 and TRBJ2-1, the full variable domain is GAGVSQSPSNKVTEKGKDVELRCDPISGHTALYWYRQSLGQGLEFLIYFQGNSAPDKSGLPSDRFSAERTGGSVSTLTIQRTQQEDSAVYLCASSLGVFNEQFFGPGTRLTVL.

This clone occurred once. In DNA form, the CDR3 reads TGTGCCAGCAGCCCGCAGGGGTCCCCTGGGGCCAACGTCCTGACTTTC. This translates into CASSPQGSPGANVLTF. V and J are TRBV7-9 and TRBJ2-6; weak D call: TRBD1 (6 bases). V gave up 5 bases and J gave up 2 bases, with 13 bases separating them. The CDR3 extends over 16 amino acids. The germline gives CDR1 SEHNR, CDR2 FQNEAQ (reference sequence).

The V call is TRBV30, the J call TRBJ1-5, with unresolved D. Germline-derived CDR1 and CDR2 are GTSNPN and SVGIG (reference sequence). The CDR3 is 14 residues long. Trimming took off 1 base at V and 2 bases at J, with 9 bases between the two ends. The CDR3 nucleotides are TGTGCCTGGAGTGGTAATCGGGGCAATCAGCCCCAGCATTTT. It yields the protein CAWSGNRGNQPQHF.